This passage covers 30 T cell receptor beta chains from one sample sequenced in a study of blood T cell repertoires in COVID-19. TCRdb's copy holds only in-frame clones and misses some; the assay was immunoSEQ multiplex PCR. The sample lists approximately 150,000 clones; approximately 79% were seen once. The sequencing input was peripheral blood. These receptors were taken from an elderly woman with acute or convalescent COVID-19.

V and J are TRBV6-5 and TRBJ1-2; D is perhaps TRBD1 (5 bases). Trimming left V 6 bases short and J 8 bases short, with 16 bases between. Germline V gene data show CDR1 as MNHEY and CDR2 as SVGAGI. The CDR3 totals 13 residues. CDR3 residues: CASSRDWRWGYTF. In DNA, the CDR3 is TGTGCCAGCAGCCGGGACTGGAGATGGGGCTACACCTTC.

The chain links TRBV6-2 or TRBV6-3 to TRBJ2-2; 7 nucleotides agree with TRBD2. The V segment lost 5 bases and the J segment 8 bases; nucleotides outside the gene matches: 17. The CDR3 sequence is 17 residues long. From germline, CDR1 is MNHEY and CDR2 SVGEGT. The CDR3 bases are TGTGCCAGCAGTCCATATTCCAGCGGGATCGCGGGAGGGGAGCTGTTTTTT. This codes for CASSPYSSGIAGGELFF.

The chain uses TRBV5-1 and TRBJ2-3, with D perhaps TRBD1 (6 bases). Trimming left V 0 bases short and J 5 bases short, with 10 bases between. CDR3 length equals 14 residues. Germline assignment: CDR1 SGHRS and CDR2 YFSETQ. CDR3 amino acids: CASSLGSQGDTQYF. The CDR3 DNA follows: TGCGCCAGCAGCTTGGGCTCACAGGGAGATACGCAGTATTTT.

This sequence joins TRBV5-1 and TRBJ1-6; D unclear. The V end lost 0 bases, the J end lost 10 bases, and 23 bases lay between the germline ends. Germline V lookup: CDR1 SGHRS, CDR2 YFSETQ. The CDR3 is 18 amino acids. The DNA of the CDR3 is TGCGCCAGCAGCTTGGATGCGGGCCCCGGTCGCACGGGGTCACCCCTCCACTTT. This codes for CASSLDAGPGRTGSPLHF.

The gene calls are TRBV6-5 and TRBJ1-2; weak D call: TRBD1 (6 bases). The germline V gene has CDR1 MNHEY and CDR2 SVGAGI. Trimming took off 7 bases at V and 7 bases at J, with 16 bases between the two ends. CDR3 length: 13 residues. CDR3 sequence reads: CASTTLQGSGYTF. The CDR3 bases are TGTGCCAGCACCACCCTACAGGGATCTGGCTACACCTTC.

The chain is built from TRBV2 and TRBJ1-2; D ambiguous. Trimming removed 5 bases from V and 0 bases from J, with 13 bases in between. Per germline, CDR1 SNHLY and CDR2 FYNNEI. This CDR3 contains 15 residues. This CDR3 is CASSIAAGSNYGYTF. DNA of the CDR3: TGTGCCAGCAGTATTGCAGCGGGGTCTAACTATGGCTACACCTTC.

As DNA, the CDR3 is TGTGCCAGCAGCGGTTGGGGCTCAAATGAGCAGTTCTTC. Translated: CASSGWGSNEQFF. The V call is TRBV27, the J call TRBJ2-1; perhaps TRBD1 as D (5 bases). The germline V gene encodes CDR1 MNHEY and CDR2 SMNVEV (reference sequence). Trimming left V 6 bases short and J 7 bases short, with 13 bases between. The CDR3 consists of 13 residues.

The CDR3: CASSDRGNTEAFF. DNA for the CDR3: TGTGCCAGCAGCGACAGGGGGAACACTGAAGCTTTCTTT. The chain links TRBV6-5 to TRBJ1-1; 8 bases line up with TRBD1. The germline CDR1 and CDR2 sequences are MNHEY and SVGAGI. The length of the CDR3 is 13 residues. V trimming: 6 bases; J trimming: 1 base; junction bases outside the gene matches: 1.

The gene calls are TRBV18 and TRBJ1-3, with 8 positions matching TRBD1. The CDR3 covers 16 residues. Germline V lookup: CDR1 KGHSH, CDR2 LQKENI. The V gene end was trimmed by 3 bases and the J gene end by 0 bases; junction bases not matched to a gene: 4. This CDR3 is CASSPAGGLSGNTIYF. For the CDR3, the DNA is TGTGCCAGCTCACCCGCAGGGGGCCTCTCTGGAAACACCATATATTTT.

This chain uses TRBV30 with TRBJ2-1; D possibly corresponds to TRBD1 (5 bases). V was trimmed by 2 bases and J by 3 bases, leaving 8 bases between them. Germline CDR1 and CDR2: GTSNPN and SVGIG (reference sequence). CDR3 length: 13 amino acids. DNA of the CDR3: TGTGCCTGGAGTTCCAGGGACTACAATGAGCAGTTCTTC. Translation: CAWSSRDYNEQFF. Using reference TRBV30 and TRBJ2-1 for the parts outside the CDR3, the full variable domain is SQTIHQWPATLVQPVGSPLSLECTVEGTSNPNLYWYRQAAGRGLQLLFYSVGIGQISSEVPQNLSASRPQDRQFILSSKKLLLSDSGFYLCAWSSRDYNEQFFGPGTRLTVL.

The chain carries TRBV11-3 and TRBJ2-3; no definite D call. The germline V and J ends were trimmed by 2 bases and 2 bases, with 8 bases remaining between them. Germline assignment: CDR1 SGHNT and CDR2 YENEEA. The CDR3 loop spans 14 amino acids. DNA for the CDR3: TGTGCCAGCAGCTTATCACAGAACACAGATACGCAGTATTTT. Its protein is CASSLSQNTDTQYF. Full variable domain (missing parts from reference TRBV11-3 and TRBJ2-3): EAGVVQSPRYKIIEKKQPVAFWCNPISGHNTLYWYLQNLGQGPELLIRYENEEAVDDSQLPKDRFSAERLKGVDSTLKIQPAELGDSAVYLCASSLSQNTDTQYFGPGTRLTVL.

This clone was detected only a few times. The chain joins TRBV18 to TRBJ1-1, with 8 bases identical to TRBD1. V dropped 4 bases and J dropped 4; count of bases not matched to a gene: 5. This CDR3 is built from 14 residues. Per the germline V gene, CDR1 is KGHSH and CDR2 is LQKENI. CDR3: CASSRGQGLTEAFF. The CDR3, as DNA: TGTGCCAGCTCACGAGGACAGGGTCTCACTGAAGCTTTCTTT. The full variable domain, rest sourced from reference TRBV18 and TRBJ1-1, is NAGVMQNPRHLVRRRGQEARLRCSPMKGHSHVYWYRQLPEEGLKFMVYLQKENIIDESGMPKERFSAEFPKEGPSILRIQQVVRGDSAAYFCASSRGQGLTEAFFGQGTRLTVV.

On this clone: The junction does not match germline at one end; this may be a read error. The chain recombines TRBV19 with TRBJ2-1, with 13 bases that match TRBD2. This CDR3 region has 12 residues. Germline V gene data show CDR1 as LNHDA and CDR2 as SQIVND (reference sequence). The CDR3 DNA sequence: TGTGCCAGTAGTATTACTAGCGGGGGGGCCATCTTC. Its translation: CASSITSGGAIF.

The rearrangement uses TRBV5-4 and TRBJ2-5; tentatively, D is TRBD1 (6 bases). Germline values: CDR1 SGHNT, CDR2 YYREEE (reference sequence). Trimming took 3 bases from V and 0 from J, leaving 9 bases between them. This CDR3 region has 14 residues. CDR3 bases: TGTGCCAGCAGCTCGCAGGGGAACCAAGAGACCCAGTACTTC. Translation: CASSSQGNQETQYF.

CDR3 sequence (DNA): TGTGCCAGCAGCAAACCCGGGACAACCTACGAGCAGTACTTC. Translating it yields CASSKPGTTYEQYF. This chain connects TRBV28 to TRBJ2-7, with D maybe TRBD1 (6 bases). The germline V gene has CDR1 MDHEN and CDR2 SYDVKM. V was shortened by 6 bases and J by 2 bases, with 14 bases between the two germline ends. The CDR3 is made up of 14 amino acids.

As DNA, the CDR3 is TGTGCCAGCAGTTTCTCGACAGGGGGAGTTAGCAATGAGCAGTTCTTC. Protein product: CASSFSTGGVSNEQFF. The genes are TRBV27 and TRBJ2-1, with 9 bases matching TRBD1. CDR1 and CDR2 (germline): MNHEY, SMNVEV (reference sequence). The CDR3 spans 16 residues. V dropped 3 bases and J dropped 6; count of bases not matched to a gene: 9.

The chain is built from TRBV7-2 and TRBJ1-6; D perhaps matches TRBD1 (5 bases). Germline CDR1 SGHTA, CDR2 FQGNSA. V was trimmed by 1 base and J by 14 bases, leaving 12 bases between them. The CDR3 has 13 residues. CDR3 DNA: TGTGCCAGCAGCTTAGTTGGGGCAAGGACCCTCCACTTT. Its protein product is CASSLVGARTLHF.

The V call is TRBV7-9, the J call TRBJ1-3, with no clear D. This CDR3 contains 15 residues. CDR1 and CDR2 (germline): SEHNR, FQNEAQ (reference sequence). V was shortened by 11 bases and J by 0 bases, with 17 bases between the two germline ends. For the CDR3, the DNA is TGTGCCGGCACGAAACGGCAGGTCTCTGGAAACACCATATATTTT. This codes for CAGTKRQVSGNTIYF.

This chain joins TRBV3-1 (or the pseudogene TRBV3-2) and TRBJ1-2; D is undetermined. V dropped 8 bases and J dropped 4 bases, with 11 bases sitting between them. This CDR3 is built from 12 residues. The germline gives CDR1 LGHDT, CDR2 YNNKEL (reference sequence). DNA for the CDR3: TGTGCCAGCCGGGGTTCTCTCTATGGCTACACCTTC. Amino acids: CASRGSLYGYTF.

The V gene is TRBV10-3, the J gene TRBJ2-3; weak D call: TRBD2 (6 bases). This CDR3 region has 19 residues. The germline gives CDR1 ENHRY, CDR2 SYGVKD. The germline V and J ends were trimmed by 5 bases and 0 bases, with 24 bases remaining between them. CDR3 sequence (DNA): TGTGCCATCAGTCAGAACAAGGGGCGGGGACCAGATAGCACAGATACGCAGTATTTT. It translates to CAISQNKGRGPDSTDTQYF.

This clone was seen only once. The J gene is TRBJ2-7, the V gene TRBV11-2; D uncertain. Trimming removed 1 base from V and 0 bases from J, with 10 bases in between. This CDR3 is built from 15 residues. Looked up from germline, CDR1 is SGHAT and CDR2 is FQNNGV. CDR3 coding DNA: TGTGCCAGCAGCTTAGGGGCAGCACCCTCCTACGAGCAGTACTTC. It encodes CASSLGAAPSYEQYF.

This chain uses TRBV19 with TRBJ2-1; 8 nucleotides match TRBD2. Trimming cost V 4 bases and J 5 bases; bases outside gene matches: 7. The CDR3 length is 15 residues. Germline loops: CDR1 LNHDA, CDR2 SQIVND (reference sequence). The CDR3 sequence is CASSTTGTRNNEQFF. CDR3 nucleotide sequence: TGTGCCAGTAGTACGACCGGGACTAGGAACAATGAGCAGTTCTTC.

This chain links TRBV24-1 with TRBJ2-2, with 9 bases identical to TRBD1. This CDR3 is built from 15 residues. Trimming removed 3 bases from V and 6 bases from J; junction bases left unmatched: 4. Germline V gene sequence: CDR1 KGHDR, CDR2 SFDVKD. In DNA, the CDR3 is TGTGCCACCAGTGATACGGACAGGGGAGCCGGGGAGCTGTTTTTT. Translated: CATSDTDRGAGELFF.

V and J are TRBV7-2 and TRBJ2-5, with 9 bases identical to TRBD2. The CDR3 has 17 amino acids. CDR1 SGHTA and CDR2 FQGNSA come from the germline V gene. The ends lost 5 bases at V and 3 bases at J; junction bases unmatched: 13. In DNA form, the CDR3 reads TGTGCCAGCAGCCTCGGGGGACCGGGACTAGCCAAAGAGACCCAGTACTTC. It translates to CASSLGGPGLAKETQYF.

CDR3 nucleotide sequence: TGCGCCAGCAGCTTGGGACAGCCTAAAAACATTCAGTACTTC. This sequence encodes CASSLGQPKNIQYF. J is TRBJ2-4 and V is TRBV5-1; D is perhaps TRBD1 (5 bases). This CDR3 spans 14 amino acids. V shed 0 bases and J shed 4 bases, with 8 bases lying between them. Germline values: CDR1 SGHRS, CDR2 YFSETQ.

The chain employs TRBV7-2 and TRBJ2-3; TRBD2 might be the D (6 bases). The germline V gene encodes CDR1 SGHTA and CDR2 FQGNSA. Trimming took 0 bases from V and 0 from J, leaving 10 bases between them. The CDR3 has 16 amino acids. As DNA, the CDR3 is TGTGCCAGCAGCTTAGCGGGGGGACCTAGCACAGATACGCAGTATTTT. Amino acids: CASSLAGGPSTDTQYF.

CDR3 nucleotide sequence: TGTGCCAGCAGCCCCCCAGCGGGGAGGAACACTGAAGCTTTCTTT. Translating it yields CASSPPAGRNTEAFF. The chain couples TRBV7-2 to TRBJ1-1, with no clear D. Trimming removed 5 bases from V and 1 base from J, with 14 bases in between. Germline values: CDR1 SGHTA, CDR2 FQGNSA. The CDR3 is 15 residues long.

This rearrangement joins TRBV15 to TRBJ1-5; no clear D. Germline values: CDR1 LNHNV, CDR2 YYDKDF (reference sequence). V shed 3 bases and J shed 5 bases, with 5 bases lying between them. The CDR3 covers 12 residues. CDR3 sequence: CATSRGDQPQHF. DNA of the CDR3: TGTGCCACCAGCAGGGGAGATCAGCCCCAGCATTTT.

This rearrangement joins TRBV29-1 to TRBJ2-3; 10 nucleotides line up with TRBD2. The V gene's germline CDR1 is SQVTM and CDR2 ANQGSEA. V dropped 4 bases and J dropped 5; count of bases not matched to a gene: 6. This CDR3 spans 14 amino acids. The CDR3 DNA reads as TGCAGCGTTGGGGCTAGCGGGAGAGGAGATACGCAGTATTTT. Its translation: CSVGASGRGDTQYF.

The rearrangement joins TRBV20-1 to TRBJ1-1; TRBD1 is a possible D gene (5 bases). Germline CDR1 and CDR2: DFQATT and SNEGSKA (reference sequence). This CDR3 has 11 amino acids. V lost 7 bases and J lost 4, with 10 bases in between. The CDR3 loop is CSGSGITEAFF. In DNA form, the CDR3 reads TGCAGTGGTTCAGGGATCACTGAAGCTTTCTTT.